This T cell receptor (beta chain) emerged from a study of T cell responses to AZD1222 COVID-19 vaccine. Across the study: Timing groups of about 4 and about 12 weeks for second doses were pooled. Study conclusions and caveats: No day 14 peak samples; only post-peak repertoires were characterized.

Points on this clone: Antigen: not known.

Germline V lookup: CDR1 SGDLS, CDR2 YYNGEE. V lost 4 bases, J lost 3 bases, and 2 bases stayed unmatched. CDR3 size: 14 residues. Profiled with immunoSEQ multiplex PCR; TCRdb holds only in-frame clones, not every one. The sample holds about 78,000 clones; around 90% are singletons and the top ten take roughly 23%. This receptor was taken from an adult in good health. Sequenced here: peripheral blood, sampled on day 0 of AZD1222 vaccination. V gene TRBV9 combines with J gene TRBJ1-4, with 8 bases identical to TRBD1. CDR3 residues: CASSQGASNEKLFF. CDR3 bases: TGTGCCAGCAGCCAGGGGGCTTCTAATGAAAAACTGTTTTTT.